This T cell receptor (beta chain) originates from a study of blood T cell repertoires in COVID-19. Study-level background: Both acute and convalescent COVID-19 samples were obtained from the United States, Italy and Spain.

Individuals drawn from around 25 US areas were about 18 to 95 years old. Each participant's cohort was designated according to participant-reported clinical history. Germline CDR1 SGHTA, CDR2 FQGTGA. The CDR3 sequence is 15 residues long. V shed 1 base, J shed 5 bases, and the junction held 5 bases outside the gene matches. As originally analysed: The assay estimated nucleated cells by amplifying reference gene primers. Sequencing was performed with immunoSEQ multiplex PCR; in TCRdb, only in-frame clones are kept and a portion is missing. That table is the source of V, J and clone size, and D and trimming were worked out from the DNA. The repertoire consists of about 380,000 clones, with about 89% occurring once and the leading ten covering approximately 1.2%.

The sequence was obtained from a man in his thirties or forties who had recovered from COVID-19. The sample was PBMCs or T cells enriched from blood (not recorded which). V and J are TRBV7-3 and TRBJ2-5; TRBD1 matches at 9 bases. CDR3 DNA: TGTGCCAGCAGCTTAAATTCGGGGACAGGGGAGACCCAGTACTTC. This codes for CASSLNSGTGETQYF.